This note documents a single TCR beta chain sequence. The antigen is unknown. The data stem from a study of cytomegalovirus exposure and HLA in healthy donors. Clones were sequenced by immunoSEQ multiplex PCR, and TCRdb holds only the in-frame ones, with some missing. The data show some 75,000 clones, approximately 96% seen once. The donors were in the roughly 110-subject validation cohort; that cohort was separate from the approximately 700-subject first cohort. Regarding the study as a whole: Both high specificity and high sensitivity reportedly marked the classifier's diagnosis of cytomegalovirus status. Altogether, 150 to 200 TCR beta chains were recorded as cytomegalovirus-associated.

Germline trimming cut 3 bases from V and 0 bases from J; bases unmatched to any gene: 3. Germline V gene data show CDR1 as SGHDN and CDR2 as FVKESK. The CDR3 runs to 17 residues. The sequence was collected from a woman under 30 in good health and CMV-seronegative. The J gene is TRBJ2-3, the V gene TRBV14, with TRBD2 matching over 13 bases. Sequencing used PBMCs. Here the CDR3 reads CASSQGTSGVSTDTQYF. The CDR3 DNA reads as TGTGCCAGCAGCCAGGGGACTAGCGGGGTCAGCACAGATACGCAGTATTTT.